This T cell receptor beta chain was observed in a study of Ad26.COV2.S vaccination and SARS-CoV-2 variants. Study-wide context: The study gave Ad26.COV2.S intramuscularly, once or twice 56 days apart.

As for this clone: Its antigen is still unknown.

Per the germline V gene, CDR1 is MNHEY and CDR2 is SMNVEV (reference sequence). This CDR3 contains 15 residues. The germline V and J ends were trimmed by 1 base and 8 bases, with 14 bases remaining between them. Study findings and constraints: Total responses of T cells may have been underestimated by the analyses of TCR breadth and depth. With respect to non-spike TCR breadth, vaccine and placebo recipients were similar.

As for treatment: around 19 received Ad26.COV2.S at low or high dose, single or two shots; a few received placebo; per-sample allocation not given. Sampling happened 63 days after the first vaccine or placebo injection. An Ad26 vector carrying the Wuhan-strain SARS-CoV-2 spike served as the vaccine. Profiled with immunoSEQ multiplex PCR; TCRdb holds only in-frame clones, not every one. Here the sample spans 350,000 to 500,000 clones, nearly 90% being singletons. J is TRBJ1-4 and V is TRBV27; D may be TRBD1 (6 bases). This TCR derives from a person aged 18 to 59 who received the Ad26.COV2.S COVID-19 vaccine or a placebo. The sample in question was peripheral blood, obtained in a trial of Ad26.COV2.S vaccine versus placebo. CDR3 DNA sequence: TGTGCCAGCAGTTTATGGGGGCAGATCGGCGAAAAACTGTTTTTT. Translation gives CASSLWGQIGEKLFF.